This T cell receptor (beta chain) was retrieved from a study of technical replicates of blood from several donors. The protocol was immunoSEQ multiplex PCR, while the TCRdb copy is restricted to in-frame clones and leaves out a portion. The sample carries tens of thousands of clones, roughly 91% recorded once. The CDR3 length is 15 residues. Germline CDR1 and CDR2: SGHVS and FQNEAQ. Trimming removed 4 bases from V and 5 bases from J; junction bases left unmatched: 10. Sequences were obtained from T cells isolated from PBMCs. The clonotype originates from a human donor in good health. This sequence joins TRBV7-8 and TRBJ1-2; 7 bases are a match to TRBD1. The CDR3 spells CASSSGQAQTYGYTF. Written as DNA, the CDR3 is TGTGCCAGCAGCTCTGGACAGGCTCAGACATATGGCTACACCTTC.